The 19 T cell receptor beta chains reported below all come from one sample, sequenced in a study of T-cell memory formation after mild COVID-19. TCRdb reprocessed the 5' RACE reads via MiXCR and lists one record per CDR3 protein. This sample has around 160,000 distinct CDR3 sequences, with 9.5% to 13% found just once. Sequencing was performed on PBMCs or a T cell subset sorted from them (not recorded which). The source of these receptors is a man younger than 30 who had mild COVID-19 (a few samples of this study predate the infection). Cell type and time point are not known.

The chain uses TRBV7-9 and TRBJ2-2, with D perhaps assigned TRBD1 or TRBD2 (5 bases each). Deletions cut 6 bases from V and 4 bases from J, with 12 bases between. Germline V gene lookup returns CDR1 SEHNR and CDR2 FQNEAQ (reference sequence). This CDR3 has 14 amino acids. The CDR3 sequence is CASRGRAGTGELFF. DNA of the CDR3: TGTGCCAGCAGAGGCAGGGCGGGCACCGGGGAGCTGTTTTTT.

The CDR3 protein is CASSSHTTGGYGYTF. The DNA for the CDR3 is TGCGCCAGCAGCTCCCATACGACAGGGGGCTATGGCTACACCTTC. The rearrangement uses TRBV5-1 and TRBJ1-2; 9 bases line up with TRBD1. Trimming cost V 3 bases and J 4 bases; bases outside gene matches: 7. CDR1 SGHRS and CDR2 YFSETQ come from the germline V gene. This CDR3 has 15 amino acids.

The chain is built from TRBV7-2 and TRBJ2-1, with D unclear. Germline CDR1 is SGHTA and CDR2 is FQGNSA. CDR3 size: 14 residues. V lost 1 base and J lost 8, with 12 bases in between. CDR3 sequence (DNA): TGTGCCAGCAGCTTAGTGGGCGGTGACGATGAGCAGTTCTTC. Amino acids: CASSLVGGDDEQFF.

The chain employs TRBV5-1 and TRBJ2-3; D is perhaps TRBD1 (6 bases). Deletions cut 6 bases from V and 2 bases from J, with 16 bases between. Germline CDR1 and CDR2: SGHRS and YFSETQ. This CDR3 has 15 residues. The DNA for the CDR3 is TGCGCCAGCACCCCGAGTCAGGGGATCACAGATACGCAGTATTTT. It translates to CASTPSQGITDTQYF.

The sample holds a few counts of this clonotype. The V call is TRBV12-3 or TRBV12-4, the J call TRBJ2-3, with D perhaps matching TRBD2 (6 bases). V was trimmed by 8 bases and J by 1 base, leaving 16 bases between them. This CDR3 comprises 15 residues. CDR3 in DNA: TGTGCCAGCGGGGGACTCGCGGGGCGCACAGATACGCAGTATTTT. This gives the protein CASGGLAGRTDTQYF.

This clonotype appeared a single time. V is TRBV5-1 and J is TRBJ2-3; D remains ambiguous. Germline V lookup: CDR1 SGHRS, CDR2 YFSETQ. This CDR3 is 16 amino acids long. Between the trimmed V and J ends, which lost 0 bases and 5 bases, there was a span of 16 bases. Written as DNA, the CDR3 is TGCGCCAGCAGCTTGGCCTCATACGGACGGGTAGATACGCAGTATTTT. This gives the protein CASSLASYGRVDTQYF.

The chain recombines TRBV7-3 with TRBJ2-3, with D possibly matching TRBD2 (6 bases). Trimming cost V 5 bases and J 1 base, with 16 bases left between them. The CDR3 is made up of 16 amino acids. In germline, CDR1 is SGHTA, CDR2 FQGTGA. The CDR3 protein is CASSPTPIAGTDTQYF. As DNA, the CDR3 is TGTGCCAGCAGCCCGACTCCGATAGCGGGCACAGATACGCAGTATTTT.

This clonotype was observed a few times. V usage is TRBV7-8 and J usage is TRBJ2-2; D remains ambiguous. This CDR3 is 11 amino acids long. The germline CDR1 and CDR2 sequences are SGHVS and FQNEAQ. Trimming left V 3 bases short and J 7 bases short, with 3 bases between. CDR3 sequence reads: CASSFYGELFF. In DNA form, the CDR3 reads TGTGCCAGCAGCTTCTACGGGGAGCTGTTTTTT.

In its sample, this clonotype was seen many times. The chain carries TRBV5-1 and TRBJ2-7, with 10 bases fitting TRBD2. After removal of 0 bases from V and 8 bases from J, the junction contained 5 bases not matched to a gene. From germline, CDR1 is SGHRS and CDR2 YFSETQ. The CDR3 extends over 14 amino acids. CDR3 DNA: TGCGCCAGCAGCTTGGAATTAGCGGGGGGAAAGCAGTACGTC. Its protein is CASSLELAGGKQYV.

The rearrangement uses TRBV24-1 and TRBJ2-5; 12 positions agree with TRBD2. The germline V gene encodes CDR1 KGHDR and CDR2 SFDVKD. The V gene end was trimmed by 5 bases and the J gene end by 5 bases; junction bases not matched to a gene: 8. The CDR3 sequence is 16 residues long. CDR3 bases: TGTGCCACCAGTGGGACTAGCGGGACCCCGGCGGAGACCCAGTACTTC. This gives the protein CATSGTSGTPAETQYF.

The rearrangement links TRBV20-1 to TRBJ2-5; D ambiguous. Trimming stripped 5 bases from V and 5 bases from J, with 21 bases between. This CDR3 is 15 amino acids long. Germline V gives CDR1 DFQATT, CDR2 SNEGSKA (reference sequence). This CDR3 reads CSAPQAGGSRETQYF. The CDR3 DNA is TGCAGTGCTCCCCAGGCCGGCGGCTCAAGGGAGACCCAGTACTTC.

This clonotype was detected only a few times. This chain joins TRBV5-1 and TRBJ1-2; 11 nucleotides align to TRBD1. Per germline, CDR1 SGHRS and CDR2 YFSETQ. The CDR3 spans 16 residues. Trimming removed 4 bases from V and 3 bases from J; junction bases left unmatched: 8. The CDR3 spells CASSLRTGGADYGYTF. The CDR3 nucleotides read TGCGCCAGCAGCCTTAGGACAGGGGGCGCAGACTATGGCTACACCTTC. Full variable domain (rest looked up from reference TRBV5-1 and TRBJ1-2): KAGVTQTPRYLIKTRGQQVTLSCSPISGHRSVSWYQQTPGQGLQFLFEYFSETQRNKGNFPGRFSGRQFSNSRSEMNVSTLELGDSALYLCASSLRTGGADYGYTFGSGTRLTVV.

This clonotype was picked up many times. The CDR3 DNA reads TGCAGTGCTAGAGTTGGGGGTTCTAACTATGGCTACACCTTC. This encodes CSARVGGSNYGYTF. The V gene is TRBV20-1, the J gene TRBJ1-2; the D gene is possibly TRBD1 (5 bases). The CDR3 loop spans 14 amino acids. In germline, CDR1 is DFQATT, CDR2 SNEGSKA (reference sequence). The V gene lost 1 base and the J gene lost 0 bases, with 9 bases spanning the gap.

This clonotype showed up just a few times. The CDR3 sequence is CACIEGGVTDTQYF. Written as DNA, the CDR3 is TGTGCCTGCATCGAGGGCGGGGTCACAGATACGCAGTATTTT. The chain joins TRBV28 to TRBJ2-3; a possible D gene is TRBD2 (6 bases). Trimming removed 11 bases at V and 2 bases at J, with 17 bases between. Germline CDR1 MDHEN, CDR2 SYDVKM. The length of the CDR3 is 14 residues. Complete variable domain (other parts from reference TRBV28 and TRBJ2-3): DVKVTQSSRYLVKRTGEKVFLECVQDMDHENMFWYRQDPGLGLRLIYFSYDVKMKEKGDIPEGYSVSREKKERFSLILESASTNQTSMYLCACIEGGVTDTQYFGPGTRLTVL.

This clonotype was counted a few times. This chain joins TRBV12-3 or TRBV12-4 and TRBJ2-3; either TRBD1 or TRBD2 may fit D (5 bases each). This CDR3 is built from 13 residues. The ends were cut back, 3 bases at V and 4 bases at J, with 8 bases in the middle. The CDR3 here is CASSFRGPDTQYF. The CDR3, as DNA: TGTGCCAGCAGTTTTCGGGGCCCAGATACGCAGTATTTT.

The chain is built from TRBV7-8 and TRBJ1-2; no reliable D call. This CDR3 has 15 residues. Germline CDR1 SGHVS, CDR2 FQNEAQ. V was trimmed by 5 bases and J by 4 bases, leaving 17 bases between them. The CDR3 coding sequence is TGTGCCAGCAGCCCTAGACAAGTATTAGGCTATGGCTACACCTTC. Amino acid sequence: CASSPRQVLGYGYTF.

The genes are TRBV6-6 and TRBJ2-6; 11 positions agree with TRBD1. Trimming cost V 4 bases and J 0 bases; bases outside gene matches: 8. Germline CDR1 and CDR2: MNHNY and SVGAGI (reference sequence). There are 19 residues in the CDR3. The CDR3 loop is CASSSPPGQGGSGANVLTF. CDR3 in DNA: TGTGCCAGCAGTTCCCCCCCGGGACAGGGGGGCTCTGGGGCCAACGTCCTGACTTTC.

This clonotype was observed a few times. This chain links TRBV5-6 with TRBJ1-5; 8 nucleotides agree with TRBD1. After removal of 3 bases from V and 7 bases from J, the junction contained 6 bases not matched to a gene. Per the germline V gene, CDR1 is SGHDT and CDR2 is YYEEEE. The CDR3 sequence is 14 residues long. The chain's CDR3 is CASSSGTGWQPQHF. CDR3 in DNA: TGTGCCAGCAGCTCGGGGACAGGTTGGCAGCCCCAGCATTTT.

This sequence joins TRBV20-1 and TRBJ2-2; D gene uncertain. The CDR3 length is 16 residues. Germline V gene lookup returns CDR1 DFQATT and CDR2 SNEGSKA (reference sequence). Trimming removed 0 bases from V and 7 bases from J, with 18 bases in between. The CDR3 protein is CSARDKRTLLDGELFF. The CDR3 nucleotides are TGCAGTGCTAGAGATAAACGGACCTTGTTGGACGGGGAGCTGTTTTTT.